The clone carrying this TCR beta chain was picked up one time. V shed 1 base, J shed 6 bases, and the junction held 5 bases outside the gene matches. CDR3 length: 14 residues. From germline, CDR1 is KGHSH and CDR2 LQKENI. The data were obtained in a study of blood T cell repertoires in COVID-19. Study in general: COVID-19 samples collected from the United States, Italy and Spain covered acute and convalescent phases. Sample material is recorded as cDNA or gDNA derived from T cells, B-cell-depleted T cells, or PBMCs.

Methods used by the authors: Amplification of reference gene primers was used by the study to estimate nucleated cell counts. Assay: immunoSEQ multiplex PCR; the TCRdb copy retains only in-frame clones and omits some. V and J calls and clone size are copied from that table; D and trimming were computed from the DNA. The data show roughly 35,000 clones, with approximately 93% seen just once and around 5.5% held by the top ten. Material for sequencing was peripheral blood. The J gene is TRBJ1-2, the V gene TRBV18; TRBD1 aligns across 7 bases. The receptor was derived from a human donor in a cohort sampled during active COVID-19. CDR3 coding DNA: TGTGCCAGCTCACCACTTTATCAGGGGGATGGCTACACCTTC. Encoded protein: CASSPLYQGDGYTF.